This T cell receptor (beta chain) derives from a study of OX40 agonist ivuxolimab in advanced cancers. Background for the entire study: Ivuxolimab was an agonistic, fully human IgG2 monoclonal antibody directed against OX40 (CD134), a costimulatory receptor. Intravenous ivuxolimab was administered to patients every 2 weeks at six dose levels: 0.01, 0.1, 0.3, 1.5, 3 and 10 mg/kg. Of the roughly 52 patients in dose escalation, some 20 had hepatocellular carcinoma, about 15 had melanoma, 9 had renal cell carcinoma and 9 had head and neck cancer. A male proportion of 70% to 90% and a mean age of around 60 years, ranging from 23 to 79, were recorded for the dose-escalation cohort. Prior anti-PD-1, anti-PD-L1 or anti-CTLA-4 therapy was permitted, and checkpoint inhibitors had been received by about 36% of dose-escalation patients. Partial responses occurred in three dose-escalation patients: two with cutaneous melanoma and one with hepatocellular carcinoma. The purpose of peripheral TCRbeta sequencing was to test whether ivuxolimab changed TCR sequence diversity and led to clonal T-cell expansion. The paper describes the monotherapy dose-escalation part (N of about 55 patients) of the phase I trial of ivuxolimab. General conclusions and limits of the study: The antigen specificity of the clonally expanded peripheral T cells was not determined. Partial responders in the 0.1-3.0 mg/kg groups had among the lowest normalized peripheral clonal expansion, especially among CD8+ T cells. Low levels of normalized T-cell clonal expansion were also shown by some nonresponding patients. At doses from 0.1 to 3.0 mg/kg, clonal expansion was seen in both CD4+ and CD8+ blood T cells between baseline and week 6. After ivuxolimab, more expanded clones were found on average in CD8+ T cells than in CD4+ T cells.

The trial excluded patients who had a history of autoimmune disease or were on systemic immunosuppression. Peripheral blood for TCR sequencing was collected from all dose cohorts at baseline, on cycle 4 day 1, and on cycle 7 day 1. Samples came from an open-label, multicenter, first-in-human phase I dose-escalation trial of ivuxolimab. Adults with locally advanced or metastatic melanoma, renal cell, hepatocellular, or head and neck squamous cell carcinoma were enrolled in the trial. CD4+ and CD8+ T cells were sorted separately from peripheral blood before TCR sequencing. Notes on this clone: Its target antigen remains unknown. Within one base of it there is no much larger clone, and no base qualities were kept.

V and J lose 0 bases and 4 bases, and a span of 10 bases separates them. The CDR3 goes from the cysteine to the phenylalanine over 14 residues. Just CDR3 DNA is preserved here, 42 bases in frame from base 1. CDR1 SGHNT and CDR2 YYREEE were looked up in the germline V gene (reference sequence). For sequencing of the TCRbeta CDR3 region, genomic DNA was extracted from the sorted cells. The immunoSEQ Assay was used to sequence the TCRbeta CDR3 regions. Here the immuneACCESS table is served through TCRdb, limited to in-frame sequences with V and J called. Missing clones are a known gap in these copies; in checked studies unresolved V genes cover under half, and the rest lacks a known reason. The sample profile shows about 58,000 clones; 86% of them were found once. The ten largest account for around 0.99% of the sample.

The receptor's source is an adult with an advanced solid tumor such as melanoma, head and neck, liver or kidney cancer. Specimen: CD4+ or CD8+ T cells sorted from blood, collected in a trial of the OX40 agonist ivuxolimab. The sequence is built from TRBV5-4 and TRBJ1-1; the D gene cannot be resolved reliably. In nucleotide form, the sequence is TGTGCCAGCAGCTTGGAGTCCCGATCCACTGAAGCTTTCTTT. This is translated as CASSLESRSTEAFF.